Below are 15 T cell receptor beta chains sequenced from a single sample in a study of T cells after yellow fever vaccination. Each CDR3 protein gets one entry after TCRdb re-called the 5' RACE reads with MiXCR. This sample has some 200,000 distinct CDR3 sequences, with 9.5% to 11% found just once. The sequencing used CD8+ T cells sorted from PBMCs, collected 15 days after the yellow fever booster vaccination. Every receptor here comes from a man younger than 35 who received the YFV17D yellow fever vaccine.

The chain links TRBV28 to TRBJ2-7; TRBD1 matches 7 bases. The CDR3 consists of 13 residues. The trim removed 7 bases at V and 3 bases at J, leaving 6 bases unmatched. Germline loops: CDR1 MDHEN, CDR2 SYDVKM. The CDR3: CASTPGQNYEQYV. The CDR3 nucleotides are TGTGCCAGCACCCCGGGACAGAACTACGAGCAGTACGTC.

Only a few counts were recorded for this clonotype. The chain recombines TRBV3-1 with TRBJ2-1; 8 nucleotides agree with TRBD2. J was trimmed by 4 bases and V by 0 bases; bases with no gene match: 5. CDR1 is LGHDT and CDR2 is YNNKEL in the germline V gene (reference sequence). This CDR3 contains 16 residues. CDR3 DNA: TGTGCCAGCAGCCAAGATCACCGGGGGGGTTACAATGAGCAGTTCTTC. Protein sequence: CASSQDHRGGYNEQFF.

This clonotype was counted between two and nine times. The genes are TRBV4-2 and TRBJ2-7; D call uncertain. This CDR3 comprises 14 residues. Germline V gene data show CDR1 as LGHNA and CDR2 as YNFKEQ. V was cut by 0 bases and J by 3 bases, with 9 bases left in between. The CDR3 sequence: CASSQDPTHYEQYF. In nucleotides, the CDR3 is TGTGCCAGCAGCCAAGATCCGACACACTACGAGCAGTACTTC.

V and J are TRBV27 and TRBJ2-1; unclear D gene. The CDR3 has 14 residues. The V and J ends lost 3 bases and 4 bases respectively, with 10 bases between them. Germline values: CDR1 MNHEY, CDR2 SMNVEV (reference sequence). In DNA form, the CDR3 reads TGTGCCAGCAGTTTTCTGGACCGGTACAATGAGCAGTTCTTC. Amino acid sequence: CASSFLDRYNEQFF.

The rearrangement links TRBV7-9 to TRBJ2-5; D may match TRBD1 or TRBD2 (5 bases each). CDR3 size: 14 residues. Trimming removed 6 bases from V and 4 bases from J, with 15 bases in between. Germline V gene sequence: CDR1 SEHNR, CDR2 FQNEAQ (reference sequence). The CDR3 sequence is CASSFGAAGETQYF. For the CDR3, the DNA is TGTGCCAGCAGTTTCGGGGCAGCCGGAGAGACCCAGTACTTC. The whole variable domain, filled in from reference TRBV7-9 and TRBJ2-5, reads DTGVSQNPRHKITKRGQNVTFRCDPISEHNRLYWYRQTLGQGPEFLTYFQNEAQLEKSRLLSDRFSAERPKGSFSTLEIQRTEQGDSAMYLCASSFGAAGETQYFGPGTRLLVL.

This clonotype was seen a handful of times. The chain joins TRBV3-1 to TRBJ2-5; 14 bases are shared with TRBD2. Germline-derived CDR1 and CDR2 are LGHDT and YNNKEL (reference sequence). This CDR3 is 16 amino acids long. With 4 bases clipped from V and 2 bases from J, the junction kept 3 bases outside the gene matches. CDR3 sequence reads: CASSLWTSGGQETQYF. In DNA form, the CDR3 reads TGTGCCAGCAGCCTTTGGACTAGCGGGGGGCAAGAGACCCAGTACTTC.

The rearrangement joins TRBV12-3 or TRBV12-4 to TRBJ2-3, with D possibly TRBD1 on 5 matching bases. The CDR3 consists of 15 residues. The germline V and J ends were trimmed by 2 bases and 1 base, with 10 bases remaining between them. CDR3 nucleotide sequence: TGTGCCAGCAGTTTAAGAAGGGGCGGCACAGATACGCAGTATTTT. This translates into CASSLRRGGTDTQYF.

This clonotype was seen a handful of times. This chain uses TRBV28 with TRBJ2-1; D perhaps matches TRBD1 (7 bases). This CDR3 has 14 residues. Germline CDR1 reads MDHEN; CDR2 reads SYDVKM. V was shortened by 6 bases and J by 9 bases, with 18 bases between the two germline ends. CDR3 sequence: CASSPHSQGGEQFF. The DNA of the CDR3 is TGTGCCAGCAGCCCTCATAGTCAGGGGGGTGAGCAGTTCTTC.

The table lists this clonotype with a few counts. This sequence joins TRBV9 and TRBJ2-3; 10 bases line up with TRBD2. The CDR3 is made up of 17 amino acids. Losses at the gene ends were 3 bases for V and 4 bases for J; bases not matched to a gene: 11. Per germline, CDR1 SGDLS and CDR2 YYNGEE. CDR3 sequence (DNA): TGTGCCAGCAGCGACAATCCTAGCGGGGGCATCGCAGATACGCAGTATTTT. Protein product: CASSDNPSGGIADTQYF.

As regards this clonotype: Just one base apart from a much larger clone, this may be a read error. The V gene is TRBV7-9, the J gene TRBJ1-1; D remains unclear. V was clipped by 1 base and J by 1 base, with 7 bases between them. Germline V gives CDR1 SEHNR, CDR2 FQNEAQ (reference sequence). The CDR3 has 14 residues. Here the CDR3 reads CASSLGSWNTEAFF. In nucleotides, the CDR3 is TGTGCCAGCAGCTTAGGCTCGTGGAACACTGAAGCTTTCTTT.

This clonotype turned up a few times. The V gene is TRBV4-1, the J gene TRBJ1-2; D is ambiguous. CDR1 MGHRA and CDR2 YSYEKL come from the germline V gene. The germline V and J ends were trimmed by 1 base and 6 bases, with 9 bases remaining between them. This CDR3 is built from 13 residues. The CDR3 loop reads CASSQGGADGYTF. The CDR3 DNA follows: TGCGCCAGCAGCCAAGGTGGCGCGGATGGCTACACCTTC.

This clonotype was detected a few times. This chain links TRBV7-8 with TRBJ2-1, with TRBD1 matching over 7 bases. CDR3 length equals 15 residues. The V segment lost 5 bases and the J segment 2 bases; nucleotides outside the gene matches: 6. Germline V gives CDR1 SGHVS, CDR2 FQNEAQ. CDR3 coding DNA: TGTGCCAGCAGCCCCTTCAGGGGGACCTACAATGAGCAGTTCTTC. It is translated as CASSPFRGTYNEQFF.

This clonotype was detected a few times. This chain joins TRBV6-2 or TRBV6-3 and TRBJ2-6; TRBD1 agrees at 11 bases. This CDR3 has 17 residues. CDR1 MNHEY and CDR2 SVGEGT come from the germline V gene. V gave up 4 bases and J gave up 2 bases; unmatched junction bases: 4. DNA of the CDR3: TGTGCCAGCAGTTCGGCGGGACAGGGGGCTGGGGCCAACGTCCTGACTTTC. It encodes CASSSAGQGAGANVLTF.

The chain is built from TRBV5-4 and TRBJ2-3; tentative D call: TRBD2 (6 bases). The CDR3 length is 14 residues. Germline lookup yields CDR1 SGHNT and CDR2 YYREEE (reference sequence). V shed 3 bases and J shed 6 bases, with 14 bases lying between them. CDR3 DNA: TGTGCCAGCAGCTCCGGGACTCAAGGGGATACGCAGTATTTT. It is translated as CASSSGTQGDTQYF.

This clonotype was counted at least ten times. The chain couples TRBV19 to TRBJ1-5, with TRBD1 identical over 9 bases. Germline V CDR1 and CDR2: LNHDA, SQIVND (reference sequence). CDR3 size: 15 residues. J was trimmed by 7 bases and V by 0 bases; bases with no gene match: 4. CDR3 loop: CASSIESGQGQPQHF. The CDR3 nucleotides read TGTGCCAGTAGTATAGAATCGGGACAGGGCCAGCCCCAGCATTTT. Supplemented by reference TRBV19 and TRBJ1-5, the full variable domain reads DGGITQSPKYLFRKEGQNVTLSCEQNLNHDAMYWYRQDPGQGLRLIYYSQIVNDFQKGDIAEGYSVSREKKESFPLTVTSAQKNPTAFYLCASSIESGQGQPQHFGDGTRLSIL.